This is a list of T cell receptor beta chains from one sample in a study of blood T cells in healthy people across ages. Via MiXCR, TCRdb re-called the 5' RACE reads, giving one row per CDR3 protein. The data hold about 680,000 distinct CDR3 sequences, with 49% observed a single time. The sequencing input was blood. These receptors all stem from an older woman in good health. The CDR3 runs from the conserved cysteine through the conserved F or W. D genes are given only for firm matches. Rows may omit the clone size; those that give it use once, few, many or a size class.

few	TRBJ1-6	17	NA	TRBV5-1	CASSLAGRHSYNSPLHF	TGCGCCAGCAGCTTGGCCGGACGACACTCCTATAATTCACCCCTCCACTTT
NA	TRBJ2-7	14	NA	TRBV18	CASSPLNRGGEQYF	TGTGCCAGCTCACCACTTAACAGGGGAGGCGAGCAGTACTTC
NA	TRBJ2-1	16	TRBD2	TRBV6-2/TRBV6-3	CASSIQAGRGYNERFF	TGTGCCAGCAGTATACAAGCGGGAAGGGGATACAATGAGCGGTTCTTC
many	TRBJ2-5	12	NA	TRBV7-3	CASSLGSETQYF	TGTGCCAGCAGCTTGGGAAGCGAGACCCAGTACTTC
NA	TRBJ2-7	14	TRBD1	TRBV28	CASNRQGTSYEQYF	TGTGCCAGCAACCGACAGGGGACCTCCTACGAGCAGTACTTC
NA	TRBJ1-5	13	NA	TRBV20-1	CSARISNNQPQHF	TGCAGTGCTAGAATCAGTAACAATCAGCCCCAGCATTTT
few	TRBJ2-7	13	NA	TRBV7-8	CASSAFSPYEQYF	TGTGCCAGCAGCGCATTTTCCCCCTACGAGCAGTACTTC
few	TRBJ2-2	14	NA	TRBV6-2/TRBV6-3	CASSYRRHTGELFF	TGTGCCAGCAGTTACCGACGGCACACCGGGGAGCTGTTTTTT
NA	TRBJ2-7	16	TRBD2	TRBV4-2	CASSQEASGRSYEQYF	TGTGCCAGCAGCCAAGAGGCGAGCGGGAGGTCGTACGAGCAGTACTTC
NA	TRBJ2-2	15	TRBD1	TRBV29-1	CSVKTGTGEAGELFF	TGCAGCGTCAAAACCGGGACAGGGGAGGCCGGGGAGCTGTTTTTT
many	TRBJ2-7	13	NA	TRBV5-1	CASSLRTGYEQYF	TGTGCCAGCAGCTTAAGGACGGGCTACGAGCAGTACTTC
NA	TRBJ2-1	14	NA	TRBV7-2	CASSRPPTGNEQFF	TGTGCCAGCAGCCGGCCGCCAACAGGCAATGAGCAGTTCTTC
many	TRBJ2-5	14	NA	TRBV20-1	CTTTPPGRQETQYF	TGCACCACGACCCCCCCAGGGAGACAAGAGACCCAGTACTTC
NA	TRBJ2-3	11	NA	TRBV29-1	CSPMRIDTQYF	TGCAGCCCCATGCGGATAGATACGCAGTATTTT
NA	TRBJ2-1	14	TRBD2	TRBV25-1	CVSQVPGLAYEQFF	TGTGTCAGCCAAGTCCCGGGACTAGCCTATGAGCAGTTCTTC
NA	TRBJ2-3	16	TRBD1	TRBV5-4	CASSEKTGFGTDTQYF	TGTGCCAGCAGCGAGAAGACAGGGTTTGGCACAGATACGCAGTATTTT
NA	TRBJ1-4	16	NA	TRBV20-1	CSASPGTTATNEKLFF	TGCAGTGCTAGCCCCGGGACAACGGCAACTAATGAAAAACTGTTTTTT
NA	TRBJ2-5	15	TRBD2	TRBV6-6	CASRWGRAGDETQYF	TGTGCCAGCAGATGGGGGAGGGCCGGTGACGAGACCCAGTACTTC
NA	TRBJ2-1	15	NA	TRBV11-1	CASSLGRNSYNEQFF	TGTGCCAGCAGCTTAGGACGGAACTCCTACAATGAGCAGTTCTTC
few	TRBJ2-3	13	NA	TRBV29-1	CSARGTTTDTQYF	TGCAGCGCGAGGGGGACTACCACAGATACGCAGTATTTT
few	TRBJ1-1	18	NA	TRBV9	CASSVNPGGGLQDTEAFF	TGTGCCAGCAGCGTAAATCCGGGAGGGGGTCTGCAGGACACTGAAGCTTTCTTT
NA	TRBJ2-7	14	NA	TRBV7-2	CASSFSGAFDEQYF	TGTGCCAGCAGCTTTTCAGGAGCTTTCGACGAGCAGTACTTC
many	TRBJ2-3	16	NA	TRBV6-2/TRBV6-3	CASSYSSGGVGDTQYF	TGTGCCAGCAGTTACTCGAGCGGTGGAGTTGGAGATACGCAGTATTTT
NA	TRBJ1-5	12	TRBD1	TRBV6-2/TRBV6-3	CASGDRVFPQHF	TGTGCCAGCGGGGACAGGGTTTTTCCCCAGCATTTT
NA	TRBJ2-7	15	NA	TRBV5-1	CASRLRQDSSYEQYF	TGCGCCAGCAGGTTGAGACAGGATAGTAGCTACGAGCAGTACTTC
NA	TRBJ2-2	14	NA	TRBV20-1	CSAPSRVGAGELFF	TGCAGTGCCCCAAGTAGGGTCGGAGCCGGGGAGCTGTTTTTT
few	TRBJ2-7	16	NA	TRBV7-3	CASSLSAAQGRYEQYF	TGTGCCAGCAGCTTATCGGCGGCCCAGGGTCGGTACGAGCAGTACTTC
NA	TRBJ1-1	15	TRBD1	TRBV7-2	CASSLRQGGNTEAFF	TGTGCCAGTAGCTTACGACAGGGTGGGAACACTGAAGCTTTCTTT
NA	TRBJ2-4	16	NA	TRBV18	CASSQTGGETKNIQYF	TGTGCCAGCTCACAGACAGGTGGTGAAACCAAAAACATTCAGTACTTC
NA	TRBJ1-1	15	TRBD1	TRBV5-5	CASSLVVTGETEAFF	TGTGCCAGCAGCTTGGTGGTTACAGGGGAAACTGAAGCTTTCTTT
NA	TRBJ1-3	14	NA	TRBV7-2	CASSFDLSGNTIYF	TGTGCCAGCAGCTTTGACCTCTCTGGAAACACCATATATTTT
NA	TRBJ2-1	16	TRBD2	TRBV4-3	CASSQDSRPRGGEQFF	TGCGCCAGCAGCCAAGATAGCCGTCCTCGGGGGGGCGAGCAGTTCTTC